Presented here are 13 T cell receptor beta chains from one specimen sequenced in a study of CD8+CD57+ T cells in acquired aplastic anemia. TCR beta VDJ and CDR3 were profiled, and genomic DNA was the template. TCRdb ran MiXCR on the reads and lists one entry per CDR3 protein. The sample holds under 250,000 distinct CDR3 sequences, 30% to 40% seen once. Sample: sorted CD4+, CD8+, or CD8+CD57+ T cells (not recorded which) from PBMCs. The source is a human donor in good health, serving as a control.

Details on this clonotype: Just one base apart from a much larger clone, this may be a read error. V is TRBV9 and J is TRBJ1-1, with D hard to call. The CDR3 has 14 amino acids. Trimming pared 1 base from V and 4 bases from J, leaving 11 bases between. Germline assignment: CDR1 SGDLS and CDR2 YYNGEE. The CDR3 DNA sequence: TGTGCCAGCAGCGTACTTTCCGGGAGCACTGAAGCTTTCTTT. This translates into CASSVLSGSTEAFF.

The rearrangement links TRBV5-1 to TRBJ1-6; 7 nucleotides align to TRBD1. V shed 4 bases and J 0 bases; nucleotides not matched to a gene: 4. The CDR3 loop spans 16 amino acids. CDR1 is SGHRS and CDR2 is YFSETQ in the germline V gene. CDR3 amino acids: CASSQTGSSYNSPLHF. The CDR3 DNA sequence: TGCGCCAGCAGCCAGACAGGGAGCTCCTATAATTCACCCCTCCACTTT.

This clonotype was seen at least ten times. V gene TRBV7-9 combines with J gene TRBJ1-1; maybe TRBD1 (6 bases). Per the germline V gene, CDR1 is SEHNR and CDR2 is FQNEAQ (reference sequence). V shed 1 base and J shed 4 bases, with 16 bases lying between them. There are 16 residues in the CDR3. Written as DNA, the CDR3 is TGTGCCAGCAGCTTAGGACGGGGGCGGTTGAGCACTGAAGCTTTCTTT. Translated: CASSLGRGRLSTEAFF.

This clonotype was seen at least ten times. V is TRBV19 and J is TRBJ1-2, with D possibly matching TRBD1 (5 bases). The CDR3 contains 15 residues. V lost 5 bases and J 3 bases, leaving 16 bases between the germline ends. Germline V gene lookup returns CDR1 LNHDA and CDR2 SQIVND (reference sequence). The CDR3 loop reads CASSLLPTADYGYTF. The CDR3 DNA sequence: TGTGCCAGTAGTCTCCTTCCGACAGCCGACTATGGCTACACCTTC. The full variable domain, its missing parts supplied by reference TRBV19 and TRBJ1-2, is DGGITQSPKYLFRKEGQNVTLSCEQNLNHDAMYWYRQDPGQGLRLIYYSQIVNDFQKGDIAEGYSVSREKKESFPLTVTSAQKNPTAFYLCASSLLPTADYGYTFGSGTRLTVV.

The genes are TRBV20-1 and TRBJ2-3; TRBD2 matches at 14 bases. CDR1 and CDR2 from the germline V gene are DFQATT and SNEGSKA (reference sequence). Trimming at V came to 5 bases and at J to 1 base, leaving 8 bases not matched to a gene. The CDR3 spans 17 residues. CDR3 DNA sequence: TGCAGTGCTCCGGGACTAGCGGGGGCCGACGGCACAGATACGCAGTATTTT. Residues: CSAPGLAGADGTDTQYF.

This clonotype was observed many times. This chain uses TRBV20-1 with TRBJ2-3, with 12 bases identical to TRBD2. Germline V gene data show CDR1 as DFQATT and CDR2 as SNEGSKA (reference sequence). V was clipped by 0 bases and J by 4 bases; unmatched bases: 8. The CDR3 extends over 17 amino acids. CDR3 residues: CSARDLSLAGGADTQYF. In nucleotides, the CDR3 is TGCAGTGCTAGAGATCTATCTCTAGCGGGGGGGGCAGATACGCAGTATTTT.

The chain has TRBV3-1 and TRBJ2-7; D remains unclear. Trimming pared 0 bases from V and 2 bases from J, leaving 11 bases between. Germline V lookup: CDR1 LGHDT, CDR2 YNNKEL (reference sequence). The CDR3 has 15 amino acids. CDR3 DNA sequence: TGTGCCAGCAGCCAAGAACCCTACGGGCCCTACGAGCAGTACTTC. Protein: CASSQEPYGPYEQYF.

This clonotype was observed a few times. The V call is TRBV3-1, the J call TRBJ2-2; D is unclear. CDR1 and CDR2 from the germline V gene are LGHDT and YNNKEL (reference sequence). The CDR3 length is 15 residues. The V and J ends lost 3 bases and 6 bases respectively, with 14 bases between them. The CDR3 protein is CASSHRNTVSGELFF. The DNA for the CDR3 is TGTGCCAGCAGCCACCGCAACACCGTCTCCGGGGAGCTGTTTTTT. Based on the CDR3 plus reference TRBV3-1 and TRBJ2-2, the full variable domain is DTAVSQTPKYLVTQMGNDKSIKCEQNLGHDTMYWYKQDSKKFLKIMFSYNNKELIINETVPNRFSPKSPDKAHLNLHINSLELGDSAVYFCASSHRNTVSGELFFGEGSRLTVL.

The V gene is TRBV20-1, the J gene TRBJ1-2; the D is unclear. Trimming pared 0 bases from V and 8 bases from J, leaving 13 bases between. CDR1 is DFQATT, CDR2 SNEGSKA, per germline (reference sequence). CDR3 length: 13 amino acids. The CDR3 coding sequence is TGCAGTGCTAGAGATCGGACTTTCGAAGGCTACACCTTC. It specifies CSARDRTFEGYTF.

The chain joins TRBV24-1 to TRBJ1-2; D is unresolved. The germline V and J ends were trimmed by 5 bases and 8 bases, with 11 bases remaining between them. The CDR3 contains 12 residues. Germline loops: CDR1 KGHDR, CDR2 SFDVKD. As DNA, the CDR3 is TGTGCCACCAGTGGACCGGGTAGGGGCTACACCTTC. It encodes CATSGPGRGYTF.

This rearrangement joins TRBV19 to TRBJ2-7, with D unresolved. This CDR3 region has 12 residues. Germline loops: CDR1 LNHDA, CDR2 SQIVND (reference sequence). Trimming stripped 4 bases from V and 4 bases from J, with 8 bases between. The DNA of the CDR3 is TGTGCCAGTAGTACTGGCAGATACGAGCAGTACTTC. Translated, it gives CASSTGRYEQYF.

CDR3 residues: CASSSDGSYEQYF. In DNA form, the CDR3 reads TGTGCCAGCAGCTCCGACGGCTCCTACGAGCAGTACTTC. The chain links TRBV7-9 to TRBJ2-7; no definite D call. With 4 bases removed from V and 0 bases from J, the gap between germline ends came to 7 bases. Germline values: CDR1 SEHNR, CDR2 FQNEAQ (reference sequence). CDR3 size: 13 residues.

There are many counts of this clonotype. The V gene is TRBV2, the J gene TRBJ1-4; TRBD1 matches at 9 bases. Trimming removed 11 bases from V and 6 bases from J; junction bases left unmatched: 7. The CDR3 runs 13 residues. Germline V gene lookup returns CDR1 SNHLY and CDR2 FYNNEI. The DNA for the CDR3 is TGTGCCTGGACCGGGACAGGGTATGAAAAACTGTTTTTT. It encodes CAWTGTGYEKLFF.